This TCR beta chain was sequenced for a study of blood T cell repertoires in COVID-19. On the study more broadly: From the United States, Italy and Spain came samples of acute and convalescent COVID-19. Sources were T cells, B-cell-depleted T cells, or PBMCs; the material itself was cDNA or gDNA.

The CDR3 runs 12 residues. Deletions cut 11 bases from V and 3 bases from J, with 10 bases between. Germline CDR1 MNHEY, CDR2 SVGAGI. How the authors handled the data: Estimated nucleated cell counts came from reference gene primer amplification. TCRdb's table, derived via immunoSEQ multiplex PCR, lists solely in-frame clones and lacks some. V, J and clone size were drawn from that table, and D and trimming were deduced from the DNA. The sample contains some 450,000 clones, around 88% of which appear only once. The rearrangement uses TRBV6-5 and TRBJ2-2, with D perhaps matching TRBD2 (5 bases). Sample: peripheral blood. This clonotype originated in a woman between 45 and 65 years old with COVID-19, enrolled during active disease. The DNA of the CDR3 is TGTGCCGCGGGCGGCTACACCGGGGAGCTGTTTTTT. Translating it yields CAAGGYTGELFF.